This is a list of T cell receptor beta chains from one sample in a study of T cell repertoires in cytomegalovirus infection. In TCRdb, the reads were re-called with MiXCR into one record per CDR3 protein. The sample gives under 600,000 distinct CDR3 sequences, 16% of which show up once; 20% to 30% is in the top ten. Material for sequencing was CD8+ T cells from PBMCs. Receptor source: a human donor in good health (CMV status not recorded). Some clones in this sample may be carry-over from other donors' samples. CDR3s include the opening cysteine and the closing phenylalanine or tryptophan. Fields, in order: J gene, D gene, clone size, V gene, CDR3 DNA, CDR3 protein. D genes are given only for firm matches. Size is stated for part of the rows, as once, few or many counts, or as a class when the clone is expanded.

TRBJ1-1 | TRBD1 | NA | TRBV7-3 | TGTGCCAGCAGCACTACACAGGGGGCCGCTGAAGCTTTCTTT | CASSTTQGAAEAFF
TRBJ2-5 | NA | NA | TRBV2 | TGTGCCAGCAGTGCTTGGGATGAAGAGACCCAGTACTTC | CASSAWDEETQYF
TRBJ1-1 | NA | NA | TRBV11-2 | TGTGCCAGCAGCTTAGGGAATAGATTAGACACTGAAGCTTTCTTT | CASSLGNRLDTEAFF
TRBJ1-2 | NA | many | TRBV19 | TGTGCCACCACCGTCAAGGGTCCCCCTATGAATGGCTACACCTTC | CATTVKGPPMNGYTF
TRBJ1-5 | NA | many | TRBV28 | TGTGCCAGCAGTTCACCAGGGCCCCGATACAATCAGCCCCAGCATTTT | CASSSPGPRYNQPQHF
TRBJ2-7 | NA | many | TRBV6-1 | TGTGCCAGCAGCGAAGACAGTTCCTACGAGCAGTACTTC | CASSEDSSYEQYF
TRBJ2-7 | TRBD1 | many | TRBV11-2 | TGTGCCAGCAGCCCGGGACAGGGCGGCTACGAGCAGTACTTC | CASSPGQGGYEQYF
TRBJ2-5 | TRBD1 | NA | TRBV27 | TGTGCCAGCAGTCTAGGAACAGGGGGCACCCAGTACTTC | CASSLGTGGTQYF
TRBJ2-1 | TRBD1 | many | TRBV12-5 | TGTGCTAGTGGTTTGGCGACAGGGGGTCGTAATGAGCAGTTCTTC | CASGLATGGRNEQFF
TRBJ2-3 | TRBD2 | NA | TRBV6-8 | TGTGCCAGCAGTTACCTAGCGGGGGGGGGCACATATACGCAGTATTTT | CASSYLAGGGTYTQYF
TRBJ2-7 | TRBD1 | few | TRBV24-1 | TGTGCCACCAGTGGTTCAACAGGGGACCTTATTTACGAGCAGTACTTC | CATSGSTGDLIYEQYF
TRBJ2-1 | NA | few | TRBV28 | TGTGCCAGCAGTTTCCGATCCAGCTCCTACAATGAGCAGTTCTTC | CASSFRSSSYNEQFF
TRBJ1-5 | TRBD1 | many | TRBV10-3 | TGTGCCACCAGACCGACAGGGGGAAATCAGCCCCAGCATTTT | CATRPTGGNQPQHF
TRBJ1-2 | NA | few | TRBV9 | TGTGCCAGCAGCGTAGGGAGGAAAGAGCGTAATGGCTACACCTTC | CASSVGRKERNGYTF
TRBJ2-2 | NA | many | TRBV11-2 | TGTGCCAGCACCCCAGGGTGGGTGGGTGAGGCCGGGGAGCTGTTTTTT | CASTPGWVGEAGELFF
TRBJ2-5 | NA | few | TRBV5-8 | TGTGCCAGCAGCTTGGCAGGGAGGACGTTGGAGACCCAGTACTTC | CASSLAGRTLETQYF
TRBJ1-1 | NA | many | TRBV28 | TGTGCCAGCAGCCCCTACAAGAACACTGAAGCTTTCTTT | CASSPYKNTEAFF
TRBJ1-1 | TRBD1 | many | TRBV12-5 | TGTGCTAGTGCCGCCGACAGGGGGTATGCTTTCTTT | CASAADRGYAFF